The rows below give T cell receptor beta chains drawn from one sample of a study of identical twins. TCRdb analysed the 5' RACE reads with MiXCR anew, one entry per CDR3 protein. The sample lists about 790,000 distinct CDR3 sequences; roughly 20% were seen once. The sample was also linked to a second study, of T cells expressing NK-cell markers.

Sequenced material: PBMCs. The receptors here all came from a woman younger than 30 in good health. Both conserved end residues are part of each CDR3.

j_gene: TRBJ2-5
v_gene: TRBV5-1
CDR3aa: CASSESSGEETQYF

j_gene: TRBJ2-5
v_gene: TRBV6-1
CDR3aa: CASSPLTSGEQETQYF

j_gene: TRBJ2-1
v_gene: TRBV5-6
CDR3aa: CASSIAMSSYNEQFF

j_gene: TRBJ1-5
v_gene: TRBV6-1
CDR3aa: CASAAGGNQPQHF

j_gene: TRBJ2-3
v_gene: TRBV20-1
CDR3aa: CSARDPATGGGEDTQYF

j_gene: TRBJ1-2
v_gene: TRBV20-1
CDR3aa: CSAKTGVYGYTF

j_gene: TRBJ2-6
v_gene: TRBV6-2/TRBV6-3
CDR3aa: CASSPGQGMGANVLTF

j_gene: TRBJ2-5
v_gene: TRBV9
CDR3aa: CASSVAGGKETQYF

j_gene: TRBJ2-3
v_gene: TRBV27
CDR3aa: CASRRTSGIRGGTDTQYF

j_gene: TRBJ2-1
v_gene: TRBV12-3/TRBV12-4
CDR3aa: CASSSQTSGSYNEQFF

j_gene: TRBJ2-3
v_gene: TRBV7-6
CDR3aa: CASSLALGRSDTQYF

j_gene: TRBJ2-5
v_gene: TRBV12-3/TRBV12-4
CDR3aa: CASSRGTYGQETQYF

j_gene: TRBJ2-3
v_gene: TRBV3-1
CDR3aa: CASSQEAPPDTQYF

j_gene: TRBJ1-6
v_gene: TRBV5-1
CDR3aa: CASSNGQGAIHNSPLHF

j_gene: TRBJ2-7
v_gene: TRBV9
CDR3aa: CASSAGTSGNGEQYF

j_gene: TRBJ2-6
v_gene: TRBV3-1
CDR3aa: CACSVGAGVSSGANVLTF

j_gene: TRBJ2-3
v_gene: TRBV5-7
CDR3aa: CASSQGPRGATEDTQYF

j_gene: TRBJ2-2
v_gene: TRBV24-1
CDR3aa: CATSPTAGTSGRGGTGELFF

j_gene: TRBJ2-3
v_gene: TRBV4-2
CDR3aa: CASSQVAGGDPSTDTQYF

j_gene: TRBJ2-2
v_gene: TRBV9
CDR3aa: CASSVARTGELFF

j_gene: TRBJ2-5
v_gene: TRBV27
CDR3aa: CASSSFWLAGAETQYF

j_gene: TRBJ2-7
v_gene: TRBV4-2
CDR3aa: CASSQEGLGSDSGEQYF

j_gene: TRBJ2-3
v_gene: TRBV7-9
CDR3aa: CASSPVRSTDTQYF

j_gene: TRBJ2-3
v_gene: TRBV20-1
CDR3aa: CSPREPRRSDTQYF

j_gene: TRBJ2-3
v_gene: TRBV6-1
CDR3aa: CASTERVSGRRDTQYF

j_gene: TRBJ2-5
v_gene: TRBV6-2/TRBV6-3
CDR3aa: CASLRDRGQQTQYF

j_gene: TRBJ1-1
v_gene: TRBV6-2/TRBV6-3
CDR3aa: CASSSTRTEYYTEAFF

j_gene: TRBJ2-5
v_gene: TRBV20-1
CDR3aa: CSAAIPGLAAEETQYF

j_gene: TRBJ2-2
v_gene: TRBV30
CDR3aa: CAWSLVGTGELFF

j_gene: TRBJ1-2
v_gene: TRBV12-3/TRBV12-4
CDR3aa: CASSFRVPGYTF

j_gene: TRBJ2-7
v_gene: TRBV11-3
CDR3aa: CASSSAWAPYEQYF

j_gene: TRBJ2-7
v_gene: TRBV10-2
CDR3aa: CASDSRGGSKDEQYF

j_gene: TRBJ2-7
v_gene: TRBV7-3
CDR3aa: CASSRAANSYEQYF

j_gene: TRBJ2-1
v_gene: TRBV7-6
CDR3aa: CASSASGGAVEQFF

j_gene: TRBJ1-2
v_gene: TRBV12-3/TRBV12-4
CDR3aa: CASRRTEDRYGYTF

j_gene: TRBJ2-2
v_gene: TRBV6-5
CDR3aa: CASSSLLRDTGELFF